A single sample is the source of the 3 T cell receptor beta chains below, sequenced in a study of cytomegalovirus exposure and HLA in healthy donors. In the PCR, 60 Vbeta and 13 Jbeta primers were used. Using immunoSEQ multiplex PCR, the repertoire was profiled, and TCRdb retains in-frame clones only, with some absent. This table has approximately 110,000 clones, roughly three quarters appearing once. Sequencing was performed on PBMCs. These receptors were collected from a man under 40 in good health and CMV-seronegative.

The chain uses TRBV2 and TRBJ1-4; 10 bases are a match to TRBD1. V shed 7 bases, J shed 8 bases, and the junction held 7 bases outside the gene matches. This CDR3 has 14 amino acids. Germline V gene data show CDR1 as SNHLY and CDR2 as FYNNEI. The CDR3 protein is CASIPGTGVEKLFF. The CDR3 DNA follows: TGTGCCAGCATCCCCGGGACAGGGGTAGAAAAACTGTTTTTT.

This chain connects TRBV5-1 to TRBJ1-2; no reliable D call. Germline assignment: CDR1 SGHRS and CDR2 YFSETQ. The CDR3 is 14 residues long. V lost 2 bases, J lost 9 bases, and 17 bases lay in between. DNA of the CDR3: TGCGCCAGCAGCTTCGGTCTGGGAGAAGGGAGCTACACCTTC. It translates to CASSFGLGEGSYTF. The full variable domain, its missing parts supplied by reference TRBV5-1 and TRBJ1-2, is KAGVTQTPRYLIKTRGQQVTLSCSPISGHRSVSWYQQTPGQGLQFLFEYFSETQRNKGNFPGRFSGRQFSNSRSEMNVSTLELGDSALYLCASSFGLGEGSYTFGSGTRLTVV.

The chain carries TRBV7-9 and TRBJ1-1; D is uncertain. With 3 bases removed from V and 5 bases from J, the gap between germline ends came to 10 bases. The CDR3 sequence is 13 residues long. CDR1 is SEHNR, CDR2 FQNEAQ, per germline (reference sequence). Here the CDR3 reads CASSFSQRTEAFF. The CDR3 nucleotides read TGTGCCAGCAGCTTTTCCCAACGGACTGAAGCTTTCTTT.